The clone carrying this TCR beta chain was counted a few times. What it binds is not known. The data were obtained in a study of cytomegalovirus exposure and HLA in healthy donors. Overall study: Approximately 81% of roughly 430 genotyped donors fell in the Caucasian-associated ancestry cluster.

Donors counted as nominally healthy when sampled, yet unrecorded immune exposures were likely. The PCR was carried out with 60 Vbeta primers and 13 Jbeta primers. The protocol was immunoSEQ multiplex PCR, while the TCRdb copy is restricted to in-frame clones and leaves out a portion. The sample holds about 120,000 clones, 75% to 90% seen once. Germline lookup yields CDR1 MDHEN and CDR2 SYDVKM. This CDR3 has 13 amino acids. V lost 10 bases, J lost 2 bases, and 8 bases stayed unmatched. Overall study findings and caveats: Accounts indicate the classifier identified cytomegalovirus status with strong specificity and sensitivity.

The TCR originated in a man aged 25-40 years in good health and CMV-seronegative. Sequencing used PBMCs. The rearrangement uses TRBV28 and TRBJ2-7; the match to TRBD1 covers 7 bases. The CDR3 loop reads CATEGQRTYEQYF. The CDR3 region has the DNA TGTGCCACCGAGGGACAGAGGACCTACGAGCAGTACTTC.